This entry features one T cell receptor beta chain sequence. This sample includes further DNA sequences coding for the same CDR3. This sample is drawn from a study of cytomegalovirus exposure and HLA in healthy donors. Germline CDR1 reads MNHNY; CDR2 reads SVGAGI (reference sequence). The CDR3 length is 13 residues. The V end lost 3 bases, the J end lost 1 base, and 7 bases lay between the germline ends. Only in-frame clones appear in the TCRdb table, and some are missing; sequencing was by immunoSEQ multiplex PCR. The table includes approximately 270,000 clones, around 85% detected once. This sequence originates from a woman under 30 in good health and CMV-seronegative. This chain joins TRBV6-6 and TRBJ2-7; TRBD2 might be the D (6 bases). Specimen: PBMCs. This CDR3 reads CASSYGGSYEQYF. The CDR3 DNA reads as TGTGCCAGCAGTTATGGGGGGTCCTACGAGCAGTACTTC.